Below are 15 T cell receptor beta chains sequenced from a single sample in a study of blood T cell repertoires in COVID-19. Using immunoSEQ multiplex PCR, the repertoire was profiled, and TCRdb retains in-frame clones only, with some absent. The table includes approximately 89,000 clones, 80% detected once. The source material was peripheral blood. The receptors were gathered from a woman older than 75 with acute or convalescent COVID-19.

Only one count was recorded for this clone. CDR3 sequence (DNA): TGTGCCTGGCGCGGGAACACTGAAGCTTTCTTT. Amino acids: CAWRGNTEAFF. The chain couples TRBV30 to TRBJ1-1; no definite D call. With 5 bases removed from V and 1 base from J, the gap between germline ends came to 5 bases. The CDR3 covers 11 residues. From germline, CDR1 is GTSNPN and CDR2 SVGIG (reference sequence). Full variable domain (outside the CDR3, taken from reference TRBV30 and TRBJ1-1): SQTIHQWPATLVQPVGSPLSLECTVEGTSNPNLYWYRQAAGRGLQLLFYSVGIGQISSEVPQNLSASRPQDRQFILSSKKLLLSDSGFYLCAWRGNTEAFFGQGTRLTVV.

V is TRBV2 and J is TRBJ1-5; D may be TRBD1 (6 bases). This CDR3 has 14 residues. The germline V gene has CDR1 SNHLY and CDR2 FYNNEI. V was clipped by 7 bases and J by 11 bases, with 21 bases between them. The CDR3 protein is CASTFRDNRGAQHF. DNA for the CDR3: TGTGCCAGCACCTTCCGGGACAATCGGGGAGCCCAGCATTTT.

V is TRBV15 and J is TRBJ1-2; 11 positions agree with TRBD1. This CDR3 is built from 16 residues. Germline lookup yields CDR1 LNHNV and CDR2 YYDKDF (reference sequence). J gave up 4 bases and V 1 base, and 5 bases lay outside the gene matches. CDR3 DNA sequence: TGTGCCACCAGCAGAGGGGCCGGGACAGGGGGCTATGGCTACACCTTC. Translated, it gives CATSRGAGTGGYGYTF.

This clone was recorded a few times. V usage is TRBV30 and J usage is TRBJ2-3; a possible D gene is TRBD2 (6 bases). CDR1 and CDR2 (germline): GTSNPN, SVGIG (reference sequence). Trimming removed 0 bases from V and 2 bases from J, with 18 bases in between. The CDR3 loop spans 17 amino acids. CDR3 sequence: CAWSVLDYLKHTDTQYF. The CDR3, as DNA: TGTGCCTGGAGTGTACTGGACTACCTGAAGCACACAGATACGCAGTATTTT.

V and J are TRBV2 and TRBJ1-4; D unresolved. The CDR3 runs to 13 residues. Between the trimmed V and J ends, which lost 1 base and 8 bases, there was a span of 8 bases. CDR1 is SNHLY and CDR2 is FYNNEI in the germline V gene. CDR3 protein: CASSEGAREKLFF. CDR3 coding DNA: TGTGCCAGCAGTGAAGGGGCCAGGGAAAAACTGTTTTTT.

The gene calls are TRBV18 and TRBJ2-5; D unclear. Germline V lookup: CDR1 KGHSH, CDR2 LQKENI. The V end was cut by 3 bases, the J end by 1 base, with 9 bases between. There are 14 residues in the CDR3. CDR3 coding DNA: TGTGCCAGCTCACCCCGGGTGCTCCAAGAGACCCAGTACTTC. Translating it yields CASSPRVLQETQYF.

The rearrangement links TRBV10-2 to TRBJ2-5; 12 nucleotides agree with TRBD2. CDR3 length equals 14 residues. V shed 5 bases and J 3 bases; nucleotides not matched to a gene: 1. Germline V gene data show CDR1 as WSHSY and CDR2 as SAAADI. This CDR3 reads CASSLAGGEETQYF. CDR3 coding DNA: TGCGCCAGCAGTCTAGCGGGGGGGGAAGAGACCCAGTACTTC.

This chain links TRBV5-1 with TRBJ1-6; possibly TRBD1 for D (5 bases). Looked up from germline, CDR1 is SGHRS and CDR2 is YFSETQ. Deletions cut 0 bases from V and 4 bases from J, with 14 bases between. CDR3 size: 17 residues. As DNA, the CDR3 is TGCGCCAGCAGCTTGGGTCAGACAGAAATTTATAATTCACCCCTCCACTTT. This encodes CASSLGQTEIYNSPLHF.

The genes are TRBV12-3 or TRBV12-4 and TRBJ2-1, with D perhaps matching TRBD2 (5 bases). The CDR3 is 12 amino acids. Deletions cut 3 bases from V and 12 bases from J, with 12 bases between. The CDR3 sequence: CASSFGGLGQFF. CDR3 nucleotide sequence: TGTGCCAGCAGTTTTGGAGGCTTAGGGCAGTTCTTC.

The chain couples TRBV4-1 to TRBJ2-3; 8 nucleotides line up with TRBD1. Germline trimming cut 4 bases from V and 7 bases from J; bases unmatched to any gene: 19. Germline CDR1 MGHRA, CDR2 YSYEKL. The CDR3 runs to 18 residues. The CDR3 sequence is CASSRTNLGQVTPYTQYF. CDR3 DNA sequence: TGCGCCAGCAGCCGAACAAACCTGGGACAGGTGACCCCCTATACGCAGTATTTT.

The rearrangement joins TRBV5-6 to TRBJ2-1; possibly TRBD2 for D (5 bases). The CDR3 is 15 amino acids. Germline V gene sequence: CDR1 SGHDT, CDR2 YYEEEE. V lost 7 bases and J 0 bases, leaving 14 bases between the germline ends. The CDR3 region has the DNA TGTGCCAGCGCTGGCGGACTTCCCTCCTACAATGAGCAGTTCTTC. Amino acids: CASAGGLPSYNEQFF. Full variable domain (missing parts from reference TRBV5-6 and TRBJ2-1): DAGVTQSPTHLIKTRGQQVTLRCSPKSGHDTVSWYQQALGQGPQFIFQYYEEEERQRGNFPDRFSGHQFPNYSSELNVNALLLGDSALYLCASAGGLPSYNEQFFGPGTRLTVL.

The rearrangement uses TRBV15 and TRBJ2-5; 8 bases line up with TRBD1. The CDR3 is made up of 16 amino acids. In germline, CDR1 is LNHNV, CDR2 YYDKDF (reference sequence). V dropped 0 bases and J dropped 2; count of bases not matched to a gene: 5. The chain's CDR3 is CATSRDLTGGQETQYF. The CDR3 DNA sequence: TGTGCCACCAGCAGAGATCTTACAGGGGGACAAGAGACCCAGTACTTC.

There are a few counts of this clone. The chain is built from TRBV5-6 and TRBJ1-6; 8 bases fit TRBD1. The V gene's germline CDR1 is SGHDT and CDR2 YYEEEE. CDR3 length: 15 amino acids. V was clipped by 4 bases and J by 9 bases; unmatched bases: 9. Here the CDR3 reads CASSRGAQGASPLHF. The DNA for the CDR3 is TGTGCCAGCAGCCGTGGCGCCCAGGGGGCTTCACCCCTCCACTTT.

This clone was detected only a few times. This chain uses TRBV27 with TRBJ2-3; 10 nucleotides agree with TRBD2. The CDR3 contains 16 residues. Germline trimming cut 3 bases from V and 2 bases from J; bases unmatched to any gene: 5. The germline V gene has CDR1 MNHEY and CDR2 SMNVEV (reference sequence). The CDR3 nucleotides read TGTGCCAGCAGTTTGGGACTAGCGAGCTTCACAGATACGCAGTATTTT. It specifies CASSLGLASFTDTQYF.

The J gene is TRBJ2-3, the V gene TRBV3-1 (or the pseudogene TRBV3-2); TRBD2 matches 8 bases. Germline V gene lookup returns CDR1 LGHDT and CDR2 YNNKEL (reference sequence). With V trimmed by 1 base and J by 4 bases, 7 bases remained unmatched. CDR3 length: 16 amino acids. CDR3 region: CASSQVLGTSSDTQYF. The DNA for the CDR3 is TGTGCCAGCAGCCAAGTGCTCGGGACTAGTTCAGATACGCAGTATTTT.